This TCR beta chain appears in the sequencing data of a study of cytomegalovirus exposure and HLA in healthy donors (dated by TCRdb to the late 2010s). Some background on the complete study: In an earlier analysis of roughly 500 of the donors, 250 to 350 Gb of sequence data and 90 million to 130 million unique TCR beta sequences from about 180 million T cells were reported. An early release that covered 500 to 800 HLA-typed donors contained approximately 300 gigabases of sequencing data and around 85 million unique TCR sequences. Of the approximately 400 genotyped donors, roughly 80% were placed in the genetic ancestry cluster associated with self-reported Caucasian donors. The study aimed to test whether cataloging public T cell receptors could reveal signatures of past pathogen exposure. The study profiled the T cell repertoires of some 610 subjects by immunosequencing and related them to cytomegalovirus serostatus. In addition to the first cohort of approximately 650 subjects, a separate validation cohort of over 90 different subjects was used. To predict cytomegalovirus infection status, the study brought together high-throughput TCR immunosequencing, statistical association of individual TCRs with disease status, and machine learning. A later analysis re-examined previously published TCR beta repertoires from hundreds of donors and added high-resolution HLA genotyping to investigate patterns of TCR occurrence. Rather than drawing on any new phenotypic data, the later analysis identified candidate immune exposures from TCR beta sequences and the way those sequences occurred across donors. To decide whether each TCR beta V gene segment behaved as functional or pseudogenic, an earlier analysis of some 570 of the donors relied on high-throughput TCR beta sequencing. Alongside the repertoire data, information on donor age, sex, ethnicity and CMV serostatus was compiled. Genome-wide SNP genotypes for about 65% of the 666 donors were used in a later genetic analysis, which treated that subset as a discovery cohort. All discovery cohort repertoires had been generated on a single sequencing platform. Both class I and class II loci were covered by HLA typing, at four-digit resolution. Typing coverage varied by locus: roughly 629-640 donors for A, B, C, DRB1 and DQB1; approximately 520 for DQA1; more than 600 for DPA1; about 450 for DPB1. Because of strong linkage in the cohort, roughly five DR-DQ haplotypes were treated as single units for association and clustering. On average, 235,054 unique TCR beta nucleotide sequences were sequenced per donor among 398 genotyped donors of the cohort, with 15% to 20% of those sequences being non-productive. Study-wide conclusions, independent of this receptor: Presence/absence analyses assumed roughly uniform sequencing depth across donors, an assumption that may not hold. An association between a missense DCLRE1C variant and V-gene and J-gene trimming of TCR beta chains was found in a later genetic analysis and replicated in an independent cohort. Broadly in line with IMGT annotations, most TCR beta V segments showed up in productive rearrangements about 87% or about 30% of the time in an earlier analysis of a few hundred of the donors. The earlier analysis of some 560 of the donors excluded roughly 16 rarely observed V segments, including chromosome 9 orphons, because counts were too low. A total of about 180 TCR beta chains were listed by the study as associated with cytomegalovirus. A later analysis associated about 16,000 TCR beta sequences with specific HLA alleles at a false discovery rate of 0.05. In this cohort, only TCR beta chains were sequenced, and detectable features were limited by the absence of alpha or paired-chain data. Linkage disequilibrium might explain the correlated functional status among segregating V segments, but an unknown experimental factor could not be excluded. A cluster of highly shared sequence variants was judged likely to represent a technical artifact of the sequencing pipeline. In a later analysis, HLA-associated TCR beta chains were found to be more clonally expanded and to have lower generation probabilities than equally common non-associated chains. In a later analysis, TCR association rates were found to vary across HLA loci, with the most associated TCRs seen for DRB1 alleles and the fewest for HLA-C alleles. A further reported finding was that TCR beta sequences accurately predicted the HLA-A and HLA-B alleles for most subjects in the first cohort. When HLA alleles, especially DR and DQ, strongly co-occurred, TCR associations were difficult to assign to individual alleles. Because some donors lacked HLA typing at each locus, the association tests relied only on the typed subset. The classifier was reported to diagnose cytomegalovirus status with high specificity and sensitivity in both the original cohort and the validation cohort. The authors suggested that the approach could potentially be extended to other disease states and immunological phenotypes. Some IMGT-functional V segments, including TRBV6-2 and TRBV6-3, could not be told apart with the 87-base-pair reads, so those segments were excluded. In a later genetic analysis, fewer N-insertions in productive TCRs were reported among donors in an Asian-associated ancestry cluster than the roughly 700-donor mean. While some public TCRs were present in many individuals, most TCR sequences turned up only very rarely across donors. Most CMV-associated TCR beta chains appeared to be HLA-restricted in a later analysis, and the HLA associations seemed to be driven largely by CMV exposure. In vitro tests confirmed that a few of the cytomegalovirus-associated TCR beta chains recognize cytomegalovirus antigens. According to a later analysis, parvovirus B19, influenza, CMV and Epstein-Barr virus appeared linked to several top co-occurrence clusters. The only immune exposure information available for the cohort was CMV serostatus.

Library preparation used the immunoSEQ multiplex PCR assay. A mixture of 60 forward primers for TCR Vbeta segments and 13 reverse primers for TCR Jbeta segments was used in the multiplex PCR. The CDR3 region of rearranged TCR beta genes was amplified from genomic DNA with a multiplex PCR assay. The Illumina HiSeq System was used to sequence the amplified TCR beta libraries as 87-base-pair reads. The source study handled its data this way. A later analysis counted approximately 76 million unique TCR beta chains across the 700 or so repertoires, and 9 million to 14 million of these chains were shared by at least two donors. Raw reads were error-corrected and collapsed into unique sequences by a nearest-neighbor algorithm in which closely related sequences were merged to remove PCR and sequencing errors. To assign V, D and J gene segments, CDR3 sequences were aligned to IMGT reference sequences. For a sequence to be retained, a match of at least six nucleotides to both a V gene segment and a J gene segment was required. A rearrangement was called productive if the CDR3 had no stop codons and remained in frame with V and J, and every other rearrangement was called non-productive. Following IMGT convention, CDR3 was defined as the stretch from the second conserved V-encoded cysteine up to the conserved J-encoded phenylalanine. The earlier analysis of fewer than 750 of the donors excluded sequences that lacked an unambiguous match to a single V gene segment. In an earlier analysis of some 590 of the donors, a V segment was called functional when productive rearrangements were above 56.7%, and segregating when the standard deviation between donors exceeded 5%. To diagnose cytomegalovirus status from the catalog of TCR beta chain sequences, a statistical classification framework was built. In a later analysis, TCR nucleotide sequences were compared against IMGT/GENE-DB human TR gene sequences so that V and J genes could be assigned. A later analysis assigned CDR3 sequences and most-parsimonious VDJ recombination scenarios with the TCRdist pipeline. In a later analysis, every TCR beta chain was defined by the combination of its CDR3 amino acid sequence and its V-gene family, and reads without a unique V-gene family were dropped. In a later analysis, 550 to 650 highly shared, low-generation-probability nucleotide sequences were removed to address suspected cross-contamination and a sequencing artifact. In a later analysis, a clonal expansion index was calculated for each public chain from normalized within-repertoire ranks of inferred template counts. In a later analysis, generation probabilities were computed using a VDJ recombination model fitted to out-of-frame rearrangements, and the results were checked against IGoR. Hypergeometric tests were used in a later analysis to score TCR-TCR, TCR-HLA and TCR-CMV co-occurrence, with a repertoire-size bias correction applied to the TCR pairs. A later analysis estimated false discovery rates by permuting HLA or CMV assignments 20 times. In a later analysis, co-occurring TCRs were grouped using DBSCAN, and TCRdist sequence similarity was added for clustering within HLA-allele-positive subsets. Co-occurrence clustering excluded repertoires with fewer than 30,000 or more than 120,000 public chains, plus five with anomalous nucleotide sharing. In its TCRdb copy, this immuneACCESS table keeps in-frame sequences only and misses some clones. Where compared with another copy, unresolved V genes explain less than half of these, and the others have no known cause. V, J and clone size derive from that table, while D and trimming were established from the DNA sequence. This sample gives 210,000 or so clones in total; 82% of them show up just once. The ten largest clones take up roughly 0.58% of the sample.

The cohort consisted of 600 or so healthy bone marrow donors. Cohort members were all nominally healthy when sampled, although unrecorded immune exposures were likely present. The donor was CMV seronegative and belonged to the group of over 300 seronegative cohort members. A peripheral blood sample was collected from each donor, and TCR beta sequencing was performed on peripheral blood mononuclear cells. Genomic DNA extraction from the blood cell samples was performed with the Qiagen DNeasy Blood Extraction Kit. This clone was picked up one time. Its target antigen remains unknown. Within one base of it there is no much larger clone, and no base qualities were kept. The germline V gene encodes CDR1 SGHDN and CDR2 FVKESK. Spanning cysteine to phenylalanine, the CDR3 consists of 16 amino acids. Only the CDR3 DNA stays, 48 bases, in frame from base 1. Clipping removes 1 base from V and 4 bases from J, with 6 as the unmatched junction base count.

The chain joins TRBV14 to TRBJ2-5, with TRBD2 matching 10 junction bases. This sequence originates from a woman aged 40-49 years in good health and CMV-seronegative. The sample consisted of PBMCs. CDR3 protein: CASSQASGGSRETQYF. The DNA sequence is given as TGTGCCAGCAGCCAAGCTAGCGGGGGATCGCGAGAGACCCAGTACTTC.